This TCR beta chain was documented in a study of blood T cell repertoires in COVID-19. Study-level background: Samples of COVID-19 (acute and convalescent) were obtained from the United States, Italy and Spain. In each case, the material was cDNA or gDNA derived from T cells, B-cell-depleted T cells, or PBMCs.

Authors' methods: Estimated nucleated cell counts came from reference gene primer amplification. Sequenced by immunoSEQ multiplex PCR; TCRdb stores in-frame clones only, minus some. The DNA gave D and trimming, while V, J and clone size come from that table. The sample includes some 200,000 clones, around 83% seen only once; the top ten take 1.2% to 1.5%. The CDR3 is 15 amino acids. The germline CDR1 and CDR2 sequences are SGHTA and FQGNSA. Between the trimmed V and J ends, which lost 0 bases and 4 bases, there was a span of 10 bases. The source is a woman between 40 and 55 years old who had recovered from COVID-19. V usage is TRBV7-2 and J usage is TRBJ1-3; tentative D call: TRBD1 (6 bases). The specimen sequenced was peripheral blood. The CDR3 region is CASSLATGSGNTIYF. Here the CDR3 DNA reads TGTGCCAGCAGCTTAGCTACAGGGTCGGGAAACACCATATATTTT.